This T cell receptor beta chain was identified during a study of OX40 agonist ivuxolimab in advanced cancers. Turning to the study itself: Three patients had partial responses: one hepatocellular carcinoma, two cutaneous melanoma. Study-level findings and limits: Circulating CD4+ and CD8+ T cells showed clonal expansion by week 6 at 0.1 to 3.0 mg/kg.

V was clipped by 3 bases and J by 0 bases, with 10 bases between them. Germline V gene sequence: CDR1 SGHRS, CDR2 YFSETQ. The CDR3 consists of 15 residues. Regarding this clone: Its specificity is unknown.

TCRdb keeps only in-frame clones here, not all; method: immunoSEQ multiplex PCR. The data contain approximately 60,000 clones, 84% of them singletons. This chain links TRBV5-1 with TRBJ1-3; D gene uncertain. The sequence derives from an adult with an advanced solid tumor such as melanoma, head and neck, liver or kidney cancer. Sequencing was performed on CD4+ or CD8+ T cells sorted from blood, taken in a trial of the OX40 agonist ivuxolimab. The CDR3 sequence is CASSSVSNSGNTIYF. Here the CDR3 DNA reads TGCGCCAGCAGCTCGGTCAGTAACTCTGGAAACACCATATATTTT.